This T cell receptor beta chain was sequenced in a study of CXCR3-negative and CXCR3-positive naive CD8 T cells. UMI-labeled 5' RACE TRB cDNA libraries were prepared from the cells. TCRdb reprocessed the 5' RACE reads and reports one entry per CDR3 protein, with no DNA. The sample includes 75,000 to 95,000 distinct CDR3 sequences. This CDR3 comprises 16 residues. The specimen was naive CXCR3- CD8+ T cells from blood. Documented subset: CD45RO-CCR7+CD27+CD95- naive CD8+ T cells lacking CXCR3 (TNR3-). This sequence originates from a human donor in good health. Some clones in this sample may be carry-over from other donors' samples. The chain couples TRBV12-3 or TRBV12-4 to TRBJ2-6. The CDR3 reads CASSLGWVAGANVLTF.